Presented here are 12 T cell receptor beta chains from one specimen sequenced in a study of tissue T cells after allogeneic stem cell transplantation (dated by TCRdb to between 2021 and 2023). Library creation used the immunoSEQ multiplex PCR assay. TCRdb holds this immuneACCESS table with in-frame rearrangements only. Some clones are missing; in checked studies, unresolved V genes explain under half, and the rest has no known cause. The sample includes 45,000 to 50,000 clones, with around 73% observed a single time. The ten most abundant clones make up roughly 0.7% of the sample. Sequencing was performed on sorted cells pooled from one or two spleens. The receptor source for this set is a pool of C57BL/6 mice in good health.

About this clone: Germline and genes: mouse. Read data end 1 residue before the CDR3 end; the end is taken from the germline J gene. This chain links TRBV5 with TRBJ2-7; TRBD2 aligns across 9 bases. The trim removed 1 base at V and 2 bases at J, leaving 3 bases unmatched. The length of the CDR3 is 15 residues. Per the germline V gene, CDR1 is LGHNA and CDR2 is YNLKQL (reference sequence). This chain's CDR3 is CASSQGGTGPYEQYF. CDR3 bases read: TGTGCCAGCAGCCAAGGGGGGACTGGGCCCTATGAACAGTAC.

For this clone: The gene symbols are mouse symbols. Coverage ceases 1 residue before the CDR3 finishes, and the germline J gene fills in the end. The genes are TRBV2 and TRBJ1-3; D possibly corresponds to TRBD1 (5 bases). Germline V CDR1 and CDR2: LGHNA, YSYQKL. V lost 4 bases to trimming and J lost 0 bases, with 7 bases between them. The length of the CDR3 is 14 residues. Partial CDR3 DNA: TGTGCCAGCAGCCGGACAAATTCTGGAAATACGCTCTAT. Translating gives CASSRTNSGNTLY. From start to end, the CDR3 is CASSRTNSGNTLYF.

This clone has more than one count but fewer than ten. Gene names are mouse gene names. The read finishes 1 residue shy of the CDR3 end, and the germline J gene is used to complete it. Distinct nucleotide sequences in the sample also encode this CDR3. J is TRBJ2-7 and V is TRBV20, with D unresolved. CDR1 is GFQATS and CDR2 is STVNSAI in the germline V gene. The CDR3 extends over 11 amino acids. With 1 base removed from V and 4 bases from J, the gap between germline ends came to 5 bases. The CDR3 loop is CGARGGYEQYF. The covered CDR3 bases are TGTGGTGCTAGGGGGGGTTATGAACAGTAC.

For this clone: These gene names are mouse names. The read finishes 1 residue shy of the CDR3 end, and the germline J gene is used to complete it. The chain combines TRBV16 with TRBJ1-3; D gene unclear. V was cut by 1 base and J by 0 bases, with 7 bases left in between. The CDR3 covers 15 residues. Per germline, CDR1 SGHSA and CDR2 FRNQAP. The sequenced part of the CDR3 DNA is TGTGCAAGCAGCTTAGTACAGTATTCTGGAAATACGCTCTAT. Its translation: CASSLVQYSGNTLY. The CDR3 as a whole reads CASSLVQYSGNTLYF.

Points on this clone: Mouse names are used for the genes. The sequenced fragment ends 1 residue before the CDR3 boundary, so the rest is inferred from the germline J gene. The chain couples TRBV20 to TRBJ1-3; D is unclear. Looked up from germline, CDR1 is GFQATS and CDR2 is STVNSAI. V was cut by 3 bases and J by 3 bases, with 6 bases left in between. This CDR3 region has 12 residues. The CDR3 reads CGARGNGNTLYF. The CDR3 DNA, read in part, is TGTGGTGCTAGAGGGAATGGAAATACGCTCTAT.

In the case of this clone: Mouse gene names and germline throughout. The CDR3 end is not reached by the read, which stops 1 residue before it; the germline J gene fills it in. The chain joins TRBV19 to TRBJ2-7, with TRBD2 identical over 7 bases. J lost 4 bases, V lost 0 bases, and 1 base had no gene match. The CDR3 is 13 residues long. CDR1 is FNHDT, CDR2 SITEND, per germline (reference sequence). The sequenced part of the CDR3 DNA is TGTGCCAGCAGTATAGGCTGGGGGTATGAACAGTAC. Translation: CASSIGWGYEQY. From start to end, the CDR3 is CASSIGWGYEQYF.

Turning to this clone: Mouse names are used for the genes. With the read ending 1 residue before the CDR3 end, the germline J gene is used to fill in that end. The chain links TRBV3 to TRBJ2-1; 10 bases are a match to TRBD2. The germline V gene encodes CDR1 SNHLY and CDR2 FYNGKV (reference sequence). The CDR3 extends over 14 amino acids. V gave up 3 bases and J gave up 7 bases; unmatched junction bases: 3. CDR3 DNA, as far as it was read: TGTGCCAGCAGCTTGGACTGGGGGTGGGCTGAGCAGTTC. This sequence encodes CASSLDWGWAEQF. The whole CDR3 reads CASSLDWGWAEQFF.

This clone was recorded a few times. Gene and germline names: mouse. The read falls 1 residue short of the CDR3 end, and the missing part is taken from the germline J gene. This chain connects TRBV14 to TRBJ2-7, with 7 bases lining up with TRBD1. Germline V gene lookup returns CDR1 SGHDT and CDR2 FRDEAV. Losses at the gene ends were 4 bases for V and 6 bases for J; bases not matched to a gene: 4. The length of the CDR3 is 12 residues. The CDR3 loop is CASSPTGVEQYF. The sequenced CDR3 bases are TGTGCCAGCAGTCCCACAGGGGTTGAACAGTAC.

Of note for this clone: Mouse names are used for the genes. The read ends 1 residue shy of where the CDR3 ends; the end is completed using the germline J gene. The rearrangement uses TRBV31 and TRBJ2-2; D possibly matches TRBD1 or TRBD2 (5 bases each). V lost 0 bases and J lost 1, with 6 bases in between. The CDR3 spans 14 residues. The germline V gene has CDR1 GKSSPN and CDR2 SITVG. CDR3 loop: CAWSLGLNTGQLYF. The part of the CDR3 DNA that was read is TGTGCCTGGAGTCTGGGGCTAAACACCGGGCAGCTCTAC.

The sample holds a few counts of this clone. Mouse germline and gene names are used. The DNA read from the CDR3 is TGTGCCAGCAGTATAGGGTACGAAAGATTATTT. This codes for CASSIGYERLF. The full CDR3 reads CASSIGYERLFF. The V and J genes are TRBV19 and TRBJ1-4; D unclear. The observed sequence ends 1 residue before the CDR3 terminus, with the missing tail filled in from the germline J gene. Germline V CDR1 and CDR2: FNHDT, SITEND (reference sequence). This CDR3 contains 12 residues. Trimming pared 0 bases from V and 6 bases from J, leaving 3 bases between.

About this clone itself: The listed genes are named as in mouse. The read terminates 1 residue before the CDR3 end, so the remaining end is supplied by the germline J gene. The chain uses TRBV29 and TRBJ1-2, with a weak D call TRBD1 (6 bases). V gave up 5 bases and J gave up 0 bases, with 13 bases separating them. The germline V gene has CDR1 MSHET and CDR2 SYDVDS. The CDR3 runs to 15 residues. The CDR3 sequence: CASSPSGTTNSDYTF. The CDR3 DNA, read in part, is TGTGCTAGCAGTCCCTCCGGGACAACAAACTCCGACTACACC.

As concerns this clone: Genes and germline are mouse. The read terminates 1 residue ahead of where the CDR3 ends, so the germline J gene completes it. The gene calls are TRBV5 and TRBJ1-4; 8 bases line up with TRBD1. Germline CDR1 LGHNA, CDR2 YNLKQL (reference sequence). The CDR3 has 16 residues. J gave up 3 bases and V 2 bases, and 5 bases lay outside the gene matches. CDR3 DNA, as far as it was read: TGTGCCAGCAGCCAATCAGGACAGGGACCCAACGAAAGATTATTT. Protein product: CASSQSGQGPNERLF. The whole CDR3 is CASSQSGQGPNERLFF.